This record concerns one TCR beta chain sequence. The antigen is not known. Analysis merged second doses at about 4 or about 12 weeks. Trimming removed 0 bases at V and 4 bases at J, with 11 bases between. Per germline, CDR1 SGHRS and CDR2 YFSETQ. The CDR3 runs to 14 residues. TCRdb's copy holds only in-frame clones and misses some; the assay was immunoSEQ multiplex PCR. The sample lists about 120,000 clones; over 85% were seen once. The data stem from a study of T cell responses to AZD1222 COVID-19 vaccine. Regarding the study as a whole: Mostly white British, mostly female donors; authors suggested clonal diversity may be underestimated. Of spike-specific TCRs, nearly half reportedly target regions left unmutated in variants.

The specimen was peripheral blood, collected 28 days after the second AZD1222 dose. The source of this sequence is an adult who received the AZD1222 COVID-19 vaccine. The V gene is TRBV5-1, the J gene TRBJ2-7; TRBD1 might be the D (5 bases). The CDR3 spells CASSLASGQYEQYF. In DNA, the CDR3 is TGCGCCAGCAGCTTGGCCTCCGGACAATACGAGCAGTACTTC.